The sequence of this T cell receptor beta chain was determined in a study of blood T cells in healthy people across ages. This clonotype was seen more than once but under ten times. Its antigen is not identified. Points from the study as a whole: What prevented conclusive comparison of naive and antigen-experienced cells was that PBMCs were unsorted. The long-lived group displayed more naive CD4+ cells, plus higher diversity, than the aged donors did.

A J-beta primer mix and a sample-barcoded 5' primer were used in a second PCR of roughly 7 to 12 cycles. TCRdb reprocessed the 5' RACE reads with MiXCR, giving one entry per CDR3 protein. The sample carries 700,000 or so distinct CDR3 sequences, around 41% recorded once. Donor samples were obtained from healthy Caucasian individuals from Russia, aged about 6 to 100. Each sample yielded at least 5 micrograms of PBMC total RNA. Germline CDR1 is MNHNS and CDR2 is SASEGT. Deletions cut 0 bases from V and 8 bases from J, with 16 bases between. The CDR3 length is 15 residues. The clonotype comes from a man at least 80 years old in good health. Sequencing was performed on blood. The V call is TRBV6-1, the J call TRBJ1-2, with D unresolved. The CDR3 region is CASSEASVFLGGYTF. The CDR3 coding sequence is TGTGCCAGCAGTGAAGCTTCGGTCTTCCTCGGCGGCTACACCTTC.